Below are 19 T cell receptor beta chains sequenced from a single sample in a study of blood T cells in healthy people across ages. With a J-beta primer mix and a sample-barcoded 5' primer, a second PCR ran roughly 6 to 12 cycles. MiXCR, applied by TCRdb to the 5' RACE reads, yields one record per CDR3 protein. The sample holds about 770,000 distinct CDR3 sequences, 40% to 50% seen once. Material for sequencing was blood. All receptors derive from a man aged 55 to 70 in good health.

The chain combines TRBV20-1 with TRBJ1-5, with 8 bases aligning to TRBD1. The CDR3 has 14 amino acids. Per germline, CDR1 DFQATT and CDR2 SNEGSKA (reference sequence). Trimming cost V 3 bases and J 3 bases; bases outside gene matches: 4. CDR3: CSASRTGNNQPQHF. In DNA, the CDR3 is TGCAGTGCTAGCCGGACAGGGAACAATCAGCCCCAGCATTTT.

V gene TRBV7-2 combines with J gene TRBJ2-3; no definite D call. Germline V lookup: CDR1 SGHTA, CDR2 FQGNSA. CDR3 length: 15 residues. Trimming cost V 2 bases and J 3 bases, with 12 bases left between them. The CDR3 nucleotides are TGTGCCAGCAGCTTATTAACGGGCCAGACAGATACGCAGTATTTT. Residues: CASSLLTGQTDTQYF. Full variable domain (missing parts from reference TRBV7-2 and TRBJ2-3): GAGVSQSPSNKVTEKGKDVELRCDPISGHTALYWYRQSLGQGLEFLIYFQGNSAPDKSGLPSDRFSAERTGGSVSTLTIQRTQQEDSAVYLCASSLLTGQTDTQYFGPGTRLTVL.

This clonotype has only a few counts. The chain carries TRBV2 and TRBJ2-7, with D maybe TRBD1 (6 bases). V was cut by 5 bases and J by 5 bases, with 16 bases left in between. The CDR3 length is 14 residues. CDR1 is SNHLY and CDR2 is FYNNEI in the germline V gene. This CDR3 is CASSLSQGFDEQYF. For the CDR3, the DNA is TGTGCCAGCAGTCTTTCGCAGGGGTTCGACGAGCAGTACTTC.

This clonotype appeared a few times. This chain connects TRBV7-2 to TRBJ1-2, with 9 positions matching TRBD1. With V trimmed by 1 base and J by 1 base, 4 bases remained unmatched. The germline gives CDR1 SGHTA, CDR2 FQGNSA. The CDR3 consists of 16 residues. CDR3 loop: CASSLVQGAGNYGYTF. The CDR3 bases are TGTGCCAGCAGCTTAGTACAGGGGGCCGGTAACTATGGCTACACCTTC.

This clonotype has more than one count but fewer than ten. CDR3 in amino acids: CASSNTGSADGYTF. CDR3 DNA sequence: TGTGCCAGCAGCAACACAGGGAGTGCGGATGGCTACACCTTC. The chain recombines TRBV7-2 with TRBJ1-2; D is perhaps TRBD1 (6 bases). Between the trimmed V and J ends, which lost 5 bases and 6 bases, there was a span of 16 bases. The V gene's germline CDR1 is SGHTA and CDR2 FQGNSA. This CDR3 has 14 amino acids.

CDR3 region: CASSDRGAGGVTQYF. The CDR3 region has the DNA TGTGCCAGCAGCGATAGGGGGGCAGGGGGAGTGACCCAGTACTTC. The rearrangement links TRBV7-8 to TRBJ2-5; D might be TRBD1 (7 bases). V shed 5 bases and J shed 7 bases, with 20 bases lying between them. The CDR3 is 15 residues long. Germline lookup yields CDR1 SGHVS and CDR2 FQNEAQ.

This clonotype has at least ten counts. The chain carries TRBV10-3 and TRBJ2-7; weak D call: TRBD1 (6 bases). This CDR3 comprises 14 residues. The V and J ends lost 4 bases and 0 bases respectively, with 10 bases between them. Germline values: CDR1 ENHRY, CDR2 SYGVKD. CDR3 amino acids: CAISGQVGSYEQYF. Written as DNA, the CDR3 is TGTGCCATCAGTGGACAGGTGGGCTCCTACGAGCAGTACTTC.

The chain employs TRBV12-3 or TRBV12-4 and TRBJ1-4; TRBD1 matches 7 bases. J lost 3 bases, V lost 6 bases, and 1 base had no gene match. This CDR3 has 13 residues. The CDR3 DNA follows: TGTGCCAGCAGGGGACAGTCTAATGAAAAACTGTTTTTT. Protein product: CASRGQSNEKLFF.

Remarks on this clonotype: A read error is likely, as this CDR3 ends without the conserved phenylalanine or tryptophan. The J gene is TRBJ2-1, the V gene TRBV6-6; the match to TRBD2 covers 8 bases. Germline trimming cut 0 bases from V and 6 bases from J; bases unmatched to any gene: 10. Germline CDR1 and CDR2: MNHNY and SVGAGI (reference sequence). The length of the CDR3 is 17 residues. The CDR3 region has the DNA TGTGCCAGCAGTTACTCGAGCACTAGCGGAGTATGCAATGAGCAGTTCCTC. This gives the protein CASSYSSTSGVCNEQFL.

This clonotype has more than one count but fewer than ten. The rearrangement uses TRBV7-9 and TRBJ1-2; D gene unclear. The germline V gene encodes CDR1 SEHNR and CDR2 FQNEAQ (reference sequence). V was trimmed by 4 bases and J by 4 bases, leaving 16 bases between them. The CDR3 contains 15 residues. DNA of the CDR3: TGTGCCAGCAGCTCCAATGATTTTGGGTTCTATGGCTACACCTTC. Translating it yields CASSSNDFGFYGYTF. Complete variable domain (other parts from reference TRBV7-9 and TRBJ1-2): DTGVSQNPRHKITKRGQNVTFRCDPISEHNRLYWYRQTLGQGPEFLTYFQNEAQLEKSRLLSDRFSAERPKGSFSTLEIQRTEQGDSAMYLCASSSNDFGFYGYTFGSGTRLTVV.

This clonotype was detected a few times. The V call is TRBV7-2, the J call TRBJ2-5; D unclear. The CDR3 spans 12 residues. Germline lookup yields CDR1 SGHTA and CDR2 FQGNSA. V was cut by 2 bases and J by 5 bases, with 6 bases left in between. This chain's CDR3 is CASSLKAETQYF. The CDR3 DNA is TGTGCCAGCAGCTTAAAGGCTGAGACCCAGTACTTC.

This clonotype was seen a handful of times. The genes are TRBV7-2 and TRBJ2-3; TRBD2 matches 8 bases. CDR3 length: 15 residues. Per germline, CDR1 SGHTA and CDR2 FQGNSA. V lost 7 bases, J lost 4 bases, and 10 bases stayed unmatched. The CDR3 loop is CASNNRGGGADTQYF. As DNA, the CDR3 is TGTGCCAGCAACAATCGGGGGGGGGGAGCAGATACGCAGTATTTT.

The chain joins TRBV6-6 to TRBJ2-7; 7 bases are shared with TRBD1. V gave up 7 bases and J gave up 7 bases; unmatched junction bases: 13. The germline V gene has CDR1 MNHNY and CDR2 SVGAGI (reference sequence). The CDR3 loop spans 14 amino acids. CDR3 in amino acids: CASTYDRAYNEQYF. The DNA for the CDR3 is TGTGCCAGCACCTACGACAGGGCTTACAATGAGCAGTACTTC.

This clonotype has a handful of counts. This chain joins TRBV7-9 and TRBJ2-5, with D possibly TRBD2 on 6 matching bases. The CDR3 length is 15 residues. V lost 0 bases, J lost 3 bases, and 11 bases lay in between. The germline V gene has CDR1 SEHNR and CDR2 FQNEAQ (reference sequence). The CDR3 protein is CASSLAGTYKETQYF. CDR3 nucleotide sequence: TGTGCCAGCAGCTTAGCCGGGACTTATAAAGAGACCCAGTACTTC. The full variable domain, its missing parts supplied by reference TRBV7-9 and TRBJ2-5, is DTGVSQNPRHKITKRGQNVTFRCDPISEHNRLYWYRQTLGQGPEFLTYFQNEAQLEKSRLLSDRFSAERPKGSFSTLEIQRTEQGDSAMYLCASSLAGTYKETQYFGPGTRLLVL.

J is TRBJ2-1 and V is TRBV12-3 or TRBV12-4, with 9 bases aligning to TRBD2. The CDR3 contains 16 residues. The J segment lost 8 bases and the V segment lost 6 bases, leaving 14 bases of the junction unmatched. The CDR3 DNA reads as TGTGCCAGCAGCCCGACCGGGACTAGCTCCTTCGATGAGCAGTTCTTC. Protein: CASSPTGTSSFDEQFF.

CDR3 in DNA: TGTGCCAGCAGCTTGCTCGGCGGATACCAAGAGACCCAGTACTTC. Translating gives CASSLLGGYQETQYF. V is TRBV5-6 and J is TRBJ2-5; D is undetermined. With 1 base removed from V and 0 bases from J, the gap between germline ends came to 10 bases. Looked up from germline, CDR1 is SGHDT and CDR2 is YYEEEE. CDR3 length: 15 residues.

This sequence joins TRBV20-1 and TRBJ2-5; TRBD1 matches at 10 bases. The better agreement between TRBJ2-7 and the DNA end casts doubt on the J call. Germline-derived CDR1 and CDR2 are DFQATT and SNEGSKA (reference sequence). CDR3 length: 15 residues. CDR3 loop: CSAREPGQGSYEQYF. The CDR3 nucleotides are TGCAGTGCTAGAGAACCGGGACAGGGGAGCTACGAGCAGTACTTC.

V and J are TRBV12-3 or TRBV12-4 and TRBJ1-1; tentative D call: TRBD1 (5 bases). Trimming pared 3 bases from V and 9 bases from J, leaving 11 bases between. The CDR3 is 12 residues long. The CDR3 here is CASSFETAKAFF. The CDR3 nucleotides are TGTGCCAGCAGTTTCGAGACAGCAAAAGCTTTCTTT.

The V gene is TRBV7-2, the J gene TRBJ2-1; 10 positions match TRBD2. Germline V lookup: CDR1 SGHTA, CDR2 FQGNSA. The CDR3 runs to 16 residues. Germline trimming cut 1 base from V and 9 bases from J; bases unmatched to any gene: 9. CDR3 loop: CASSLGFSGGAGEQFF. DNA of the CDR3: TGTGCCAGCAGCTTAGGTTTCAGCGGGGGGGCCGGTGAGCAGTTCTTC.